These 27 T cell receptor beta chains share one sample of origin, sequenced in a study of shared clonotypes between healthy human individuals. As defined, naive CD8 cells were CD45RO-negative and positively selected for CCR7, with terminally differentiated effector memory CD45RA+ cells excluded. The data were produced by immunoSEQ multiplex PCR, yet TCRdb's version contains in-frame clones alone and is incomplete. The sample yields about 1.9 million clones, around 95% seen once. What was sequenced was naive CD8+ T cells from PBMCs. These receptors were obtained from a man aged 18-30 years in good health. Some clones in this sample may be carry-over from other donors' samples.

The rearrangement links TRBV7-9 to TRBJ1-1; the match to TRBD1 covers 8 bases. The CDR3 covers 16 residues. V lost 5 bases and J lost 1; bases outside the gene matches: 9. Germline V CDR1 and CDR2: SEHNR, FQNEAQ (reference sequence). CDR3 coding DNA: TGTGCCAGCAGCCACGACCGGGACAGGACGAACACTGAAGCTTTCTTT. Its protein product is CASSHDRDRTNTEAFF. The entire variable domain, with the rest obtained from reference TRBV7-9 and TRBJ1-1, is as follows: DTGVSQNPRHKITKRGQNVTFRCDPISEHNRLYWYRQTLGQGPEFLTYFQNEAQLEKSRLLSDRFSAERPKGSFSTLEIQRTEQGDSAMYLCASSHDRDRTNTEAFFGQGTRLTVV.

The chain combines TRBV27 with TRBJ2-5, with 9 bases that match TRBD1. Germline values: CDR1 MNHEY, CDR2 SMNVEV (reference sequence). V dropped 5 bases and J dropped 4; count of bases not matched to a gene: 5. The CDR3 spans 14 residues. CDR3 residues: CASSGGQGRETQYF. The CDR3 bases are TGTGCCAGCAGTGGCGGACAGGGGAGAGAGACCCAGTACTTC.

The V gene is TRBV5-8, the J gene TRBJ2-7; D may be TRBD2 (5 bases). Germline V lookup: CDR1 SGHTS, CDR2 YDEGEE. The CDR3 contains 14 residues. The V end lost 5 bases, the J end lost 0 bases, and 12 bases lay between the germline ends. Here the CDR3 DNA reads TGTGCCAGCAGACTCCGCGGGCCCTCCTACGAGCAGTACTTC. Encoded protein: CASRLRGPSYEQYF.

The chain combines TRBV5-4 with TRBJ1-2; D uncertain. The CDR3 has 16 amino acids. Trimming cost V 0 bases and J 8 bases, with 20 bases left between them. The V gene's germline CDR1 is SGHNT and CDR2 YYREEE (reference sequence). CDR3 in DNA: TGTGCCAGCAGCTTGGCCTCCCGTGGATCCTGGGAGGGCTACACCTTC. Translated: CASSLASRGSWEGYTF.

The V gene is TRBV15, the J gene TRBJ1-5; D gene uncertain. The CDR3 length is 15 residues. CDR1 is LNHNV, CDR2 YYDKDF, per germline (reference sequence). V lost 5 bases and J lost 3, with 14 bases in between. CDR3 protein: CATSLERRNNQPQHF. The CDR3 nucleotides read TGTGCCACCAGCCTCGAACGACGGAACAATCAGCCCCAGCATTTT.

The V and J genes are TRBV6-5 and TRBJ2-3; no definite D call. Germline V CDR1 and CDR2: MNHEY, SVGAGI. V was trimmed by 6 bases and J by 6 bases, leaving 10 bases between them. This CDR3 has 12 amino acids. CDR3 bases: TGTGCCAGCAGCGCCGTCCCGGATACGCAGTATTTT. Translated, it gives CASSAVPDTQYF.

This clone has only a few counts. The gene calls are TRBV2 and TRBJ1-2; D possibly corresponds to TRBD1 (6 bases). V dropped 6 bases and J dropped 5 bases, with 13 bases sitting between them. Germline V gives CDR1 SNHLY, CDR2 FYNNEI. The CDR3 has 13 residues. CDR3 DNA: TGTGCCAGCAGGGCCGGGACACGTTATGGCTACACCTTC. It codes for CASRAGTRYGYTF.

The chain has TRBV19 and TRBJ2-1; 12 positions match TRBD1. This CDR3 contains 13 residues. The germline gives CDR1 LNHDA, CDR2 SQIVND (reference sequence). J lost 7 bases, V lost 8 bases, and 3 bases had no gene match. The CDR3 DNA reads as TGTGCCAGTGGGGACAGGGGGCCAAATGAGCAGTTCTTC. Its translation is CASGDRGPNEQFF.

To note about this clone: Other DNA sequences in this specimen translate into the identical CDR3. The gene calls are TRBV27 and TRBJ2-2; a weak D match, TRBD1 (5 bases). The CDR3 runs to 13 residues. Trimming cost V 4 bases and J 5 bases, with 8 bases left between them. Germline CDR1 reads MNHEY; CDR2 reads SMNVEV (reference sequence). CDR3 nucleotides: TGTGCCAGCAGTTCAGGGCGGACCGGGGAGCTGTTTTTT. Protein product: CASSSGRTGELFF.

The genes are TRBV28 and TRBJ2-7; perhaps TRBD1 as D (6 bases). The CDR3 spans 13 residues. Trimming left V 6 bases short and J 6 bases short, with 15 bases between. CDR1 and CDR2 (germline): MDHEN, SYDVKM. The chain's CDR3 is CASRITGSGEQYF. Here the CDR3 DNA reads TGTGCCAGCAGGATCACAGGGTCGGGCGAGCAGTACTTC.

The gene calls are TRBV7-9 and TRBJ2-2; 9 bases agree with TRBD2. Unmatched junction bases numbered 8, after V lost 1 base and J lost 8 bases. CDR1 is SEHNR, CDR2 FQNEAQ, per germline (reference sequence). The CDR3 loop spans 16 amino acids. The CDR3 DNA follows: TGTGCCAGCAGCTTAGAACTCCTTAGCGGGAGTGGGGAGCTGTTTTTT. Translation: CASSLELLSGSGELFF.

The chain has TRBV5-6 and TRBJ2-7; TRBD2 matches at 7 bases. Germline assignment: CDR1 SGHDT and CDR2 YYEEEE. V trimming: 4 bases; J trimming: 2 bases; junction bases outside the gene matches: 9. The CDR3 has 15 residues. Here the CDR3 reads CASSPKRGGPYEQYF. The CDR3 nucleotides are TGTGCCAGCAGCCCAAAACGCGGGGGTCCCTACGAGCAGTACTTC.

V usage is TRBV28 and J usage is TRBJ1-1, with D perhaps matching TRBD1 (6 bases). CDR3 length equals 16 residues. Germline V gives CDR1 MDHEN, CDR2 SYDVKM. Trimming stripped 6 bases from V and 1 base from J, with 18 bases between. This CDR3 reads CASSHPYRDPNTEAFF. The CDR3 nucleotides are TGTGCCAGCAGCCATCCCTACAGGGACCCGAACACTGAAGCTTTCTTT.

The CDR3 here is CASSQAVRSGGIGTEAFF. In DNA, the CDR3 is TGCGCCAGCAGCCAAGCGGTGAGGTCAGGGGGTATCGGCACTGAAGCTTTCTTT. The chain joins TRBV4-1 to TRBJ1-1, with TRBD1 identical over 7 bases. CDR1 and CDR2 from the germline V gene are MGHRA and YSYEKL. The CDR3 sequence is 18 residues long. Trimming at V came to 1 base and at J to 4 bases, leaving 15 bases not matched to a gene.

A word on this clone: Other DNA variants within this sample encode the same CDR3. As DNA, the CDR3 is TGTGCCAGTAGTCTCCGACAGGGCAATCAGCCCCAGCATTTT. Amino acids: CASSLRQGNQPQHF. The rearrangement uses TRBV19 and TRBJ1-5; a possible D gene is TRBD1 (6 bases). Deletions cut 5 bases from V and 2 bases from J, with 10 bases between. The CDR3 is made up of 14 amino acids. Per the germline V gene, CDR1 is LNHDA and CDR2 is SQIVND (reference sequence).

Notes on this clone: Other nucleotide sequences from this sample produce the same CDR3. The chain joins TRBV5-1 to TRBJ2-7, with 8 bases that match TRBD1. J gave up 6 bases and V 0 bases, and 5 bases lay outside the gene matches. Germline CDR1 SGHRS, CDR2 YFSETQ. The CDR3 totals 14 residues. In DNA form, the CDR3 reads TGCGCCAGCAGCTTGGGAGACAGGGGTGGCGAGCAGTACTTC. The encoded protein is CASSLGDRGGEQYF.

This clone showed up just once. The CDR3 coding sequence is TGTGCCAGCAGCCGTGCGGGGAAAACAGAGACCCAGTACTTC. Translation: CASSRAGKTETQYF. The chain couples TRBV9 to TRBJ2-5; D might be TRBD2 (6 bases). Germline V gene lookup returns CDR1 SGDLS and CDR2 YYNGEE. V lost 4 bases, J lost 4 bases, and 14 bases lay in between. The CDR3 length is 14 residues.

The chain uses TRBV7-9 and TRBJ2-3; D is undetermined. V lost 0 bases to trimming and J lost 5 bases, with 9 bases between them. Germline loops: CDR1 SEHNR, CDR2 FQNEAQ (reference sequence). The CDR3 has 14 amino acids. This chain's CDR3 is CASSLADPLDTQYF. For the CDR3, the DNA is TGTGCCAGCAGCTTAGCGGACCCTCTAGATACGCAGTATTTT.

This chain connects TRBV25-1 to TRBJ2-7; 7 bases are a match to TRBD1. CDR3 length equals 14 residues. The V gene end was trimmed by 5 bases and the J gene end by 3 bases; junction bases not matched to a gene: 7. Germline loops: CDR1 MGHDK, CDR2 SYGVNS. CDR3 residues: CASSPRQGSYEQYF. DNA for the CDR3: TGTGCCAGCAGTCCCCGACAGGGTAGCTACGAGCAGTACTTC.

This clone was counted a single time. The chain employs TRBV15 and TRBJ1-4; tentative D call: TRBD1 (5 bases). Per germline, CDR1 LNHNV and CDR2 YYDKDF (reference sequence). With 1 base removed from V and 8 bases from J, the gap between germline ends came to 5 bases. The CDR3 has 12 amino acids. The CDR3 DNA is TGTGCCACCAGCAGAGGGGGGGAAAAACTGTTTTTT. Encoded protein: CATSRGGEKLFF.

The CDR3 loop is CASSLGLWREGTYEQYF. DNA for the CDR3: TGTGCCAGCAGTTTGGGGCTTTGGCGGGAGGGAACCTACGAGCAGTACTTC. This chain connects TRBV27 to TRBJ2-7; 9 positions match TRBD2. Germline CDR1 MNHEY, CDR2 SMNVEV (reference sequence). CDR3 length: 17 amino acids. Germline trimming cut 3 bases from V and 2 bases from J; bases unmatched to any gene: 11.

This sequence joins TRBV9 and TRBJ2-7, with 11 positions matching TRBD2. Germline V gives CDR1 SGDLS, CDR2 YYNGEE. V shed 3 bases and J 3 bases; nucleotides not matched to a gene: 11. The length of the CDR3 is 17 residues. The CDR3 DNA reads as TGTGCCAGCAGCGCGCCCCGGGAGGGGACTAGCGGCTACGAGCAGTACTTC. Translated, it gives CASSAPREGTSGYEQYF.

J is TRBJ1-1 and V is TRBV10-2, with 8 bases that match TRBD1. This CDR3 is built from 11 residues. Per germline, CDR1 WSHSY and CDR2 SAAADI. The V and J ends lost 6 bases and 7 bases, in that order; junction bases with no gene match: 1. The CDR3 DNA follows: TGCGCCAGCAGCGACAGGGGTGAAGCTTTCTTT. It translates to CASSDRGEAFF.

The V call is TRBV27, the J call TRBJ2-1, with D possibly being TRBD2 (6 bases). CDR3 length equals 14 residues. Germline V gene data show CDR1 as MNHEY and CDR2 as SMNVEV (reference sequence). Trimming removed 5 bases from V and 8 bases from J, with 16 bases in between. The CDR3 sequence is CASSDRRASDEQFF. In DNA, the CDR3 is TGTGCCAGCAGTGACCGTAGGGCTAGCGATGAGCAGTTCTTC.

The chain is built from TRBV2 and TRBJ2-1; D is perhaps TRBD1 or TRBD2 (5 bases each). Germline V gene data show CDR1 as SNHLY and CDR2 as FYNNEI. This CDR3 has 16 residues. Trimming left V 2 bases short and J 0 bases short, with 11 bases between. CDR3 region: CASSEFRGASYNEQFF. CDR3 DNA sequence: TGTGCCAGCAGTGAATTCCGGGGCGCCTCCTACAATGAGCAGTTCTTC.

The chain couples TRBV7-6 to TRBJ2-1; 7 bases line up with TRBD2. Germline V CDR1 and CDR2: SGHVS, FNYEAQ. V trimming: 7 bases; J trimming: 4 bases; junction bases outside the gene matches: 13. The length of the CDR3 is 16 residues. Written as DNA, the CDR3 is TGTGCCAGCACCCAATTCGGGCTAGCGGCTTACAATGAGCAGTTCTTC. Translating it yields CASTQFGLAAYNEQFF.

A single count supports this clone. This chain connects TRBV9 to TRBJ2-7, with D possibly TRBD1 on 6 matching bases. The CDR3 has 14 residues. Germline-derived CDR1 and CDR2 are SGDLS and YYNGEE. The V end was cut by 3 bases, the J end by 0 bases, with 10 bases between. The DNA for the CDR3 is TGTGCCAGCAGCGGGGGGCTAAGCTCCTACGAGCAGTACTTC. It encodes CASSGGLSSYEQYF.